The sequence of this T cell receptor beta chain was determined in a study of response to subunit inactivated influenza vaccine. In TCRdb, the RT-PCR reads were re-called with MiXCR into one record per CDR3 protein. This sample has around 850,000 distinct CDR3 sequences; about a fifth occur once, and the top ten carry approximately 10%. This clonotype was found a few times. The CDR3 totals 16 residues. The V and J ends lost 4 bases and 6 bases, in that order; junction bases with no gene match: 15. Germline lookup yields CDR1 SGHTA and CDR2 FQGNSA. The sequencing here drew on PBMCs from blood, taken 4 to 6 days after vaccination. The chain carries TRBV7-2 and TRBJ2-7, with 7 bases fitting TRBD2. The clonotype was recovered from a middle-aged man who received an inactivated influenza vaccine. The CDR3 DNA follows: TGTGCCAGCAGCTCAACTGGGGGGGGTTTTCTCGGCGAGCAGTACTTC. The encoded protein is CASSSTGGGFLGEQYF. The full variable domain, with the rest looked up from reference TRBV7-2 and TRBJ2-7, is GAGVSQSPSNKVTEKGKDVELRCDPISGHTALYWYRQSLGQGLEFLIYFQGNSAPDKSGLPSDRFSAERTGGSVSTLTIQRTQQEDSAVYLCASSSTGGGFLGEQYFGPGTRLTVT.